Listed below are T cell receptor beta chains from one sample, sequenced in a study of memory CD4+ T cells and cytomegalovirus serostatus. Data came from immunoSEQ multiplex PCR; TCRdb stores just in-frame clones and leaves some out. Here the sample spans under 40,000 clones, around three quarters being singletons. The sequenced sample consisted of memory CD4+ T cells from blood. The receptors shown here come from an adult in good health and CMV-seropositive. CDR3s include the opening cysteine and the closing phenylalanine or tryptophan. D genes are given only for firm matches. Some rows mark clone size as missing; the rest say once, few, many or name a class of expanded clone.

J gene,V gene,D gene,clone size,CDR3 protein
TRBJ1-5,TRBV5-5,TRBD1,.,CASSPYRGGGQPQHF
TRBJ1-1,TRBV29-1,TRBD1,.,CSVGQGDTEAFF
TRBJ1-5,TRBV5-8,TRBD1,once,CASKEQGAASNQPQHF
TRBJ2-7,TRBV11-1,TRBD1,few,CASSPGQRVGEQYF
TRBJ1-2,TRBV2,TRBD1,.,CASSPTGFGYTF
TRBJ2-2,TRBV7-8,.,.,CASTLRGGAGELFF
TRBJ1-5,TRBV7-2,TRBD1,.,CASSLRSGDSPNQPQHF
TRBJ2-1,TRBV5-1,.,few,CASSWAGQSYNEQFF
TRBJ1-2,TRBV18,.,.,CASSPGRGYTF
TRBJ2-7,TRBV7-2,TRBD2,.,CASSLAAGATYEQYF
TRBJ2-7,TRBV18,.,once,CASSPRAIEVTYEQYF
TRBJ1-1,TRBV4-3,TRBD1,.,CASSQAPGGRGSGEAFF
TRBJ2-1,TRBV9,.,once,CASSDKAGLYNEQFF
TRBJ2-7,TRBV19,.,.,CATVGAYEQYF
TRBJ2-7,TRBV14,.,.,CASSQDRGVTAYEQYF
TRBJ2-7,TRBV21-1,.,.,CASSLSLQTGTYFYEQYF
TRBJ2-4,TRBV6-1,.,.,CASSPSSGNKNIQYF
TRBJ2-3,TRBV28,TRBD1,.,CASSLSGTGGMQYF
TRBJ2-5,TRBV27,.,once,CASSFRREETQYF
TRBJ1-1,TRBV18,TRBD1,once,CASSLTTGRNTEAFF
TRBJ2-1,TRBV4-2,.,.,CASSQTAPSYNEQFF
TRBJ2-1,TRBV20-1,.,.,CSASWNEQFF
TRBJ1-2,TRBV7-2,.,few,CASSLRPGTPNGYTF
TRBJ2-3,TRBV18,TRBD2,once,CASSPVVSGVSADTQYF